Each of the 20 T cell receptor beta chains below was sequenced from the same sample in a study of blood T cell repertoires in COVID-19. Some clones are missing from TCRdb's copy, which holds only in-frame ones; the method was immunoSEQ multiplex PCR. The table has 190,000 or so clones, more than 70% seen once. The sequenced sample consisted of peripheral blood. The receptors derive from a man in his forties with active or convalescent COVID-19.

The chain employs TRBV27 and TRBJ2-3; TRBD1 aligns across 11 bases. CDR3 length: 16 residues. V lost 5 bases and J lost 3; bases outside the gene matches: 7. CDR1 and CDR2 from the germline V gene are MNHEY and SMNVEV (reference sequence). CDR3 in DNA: TGTGCCAGCAGTCCGGACAGGGGGCATAGGACAGATACGCAGTATTTT. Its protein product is CASSPDRGHRTDTQYF.

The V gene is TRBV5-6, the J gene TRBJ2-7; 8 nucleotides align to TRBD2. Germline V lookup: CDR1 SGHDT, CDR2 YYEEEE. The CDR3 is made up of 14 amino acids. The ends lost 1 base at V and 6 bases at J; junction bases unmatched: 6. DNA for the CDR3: TGTGCCAGCAGCTTGCGGGGGGGGCCGGCCGAGCAGTACTTC. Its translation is CASSLRGGPAEQYF.

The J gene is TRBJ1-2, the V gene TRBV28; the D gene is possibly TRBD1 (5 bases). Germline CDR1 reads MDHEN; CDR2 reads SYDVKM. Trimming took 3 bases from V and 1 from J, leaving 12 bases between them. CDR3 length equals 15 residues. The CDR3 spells CASSFSGKGNYGYTF. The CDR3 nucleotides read TGTGCCAGCAGTTTCTCAGGGAAGGGTAACTATGGCTACACCTTC.

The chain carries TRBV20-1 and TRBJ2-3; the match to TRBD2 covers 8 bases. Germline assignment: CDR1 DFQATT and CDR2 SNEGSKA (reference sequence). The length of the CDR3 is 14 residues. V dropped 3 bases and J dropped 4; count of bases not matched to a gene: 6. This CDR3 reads CSASPRGGPDTQYF. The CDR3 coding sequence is TGCAGTGCTAGTCCCCGGGGGGGCCCAGATACGCAGTATTTT.

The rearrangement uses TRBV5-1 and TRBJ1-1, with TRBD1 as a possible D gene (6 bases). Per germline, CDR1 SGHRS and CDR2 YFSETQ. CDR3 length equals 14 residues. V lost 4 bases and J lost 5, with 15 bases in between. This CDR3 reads CASSHGGGWTEAFF. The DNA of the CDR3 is TGCGCCAGCAGCCATGGGGGGGGCTGGACTGAAGCTTTCTTT.

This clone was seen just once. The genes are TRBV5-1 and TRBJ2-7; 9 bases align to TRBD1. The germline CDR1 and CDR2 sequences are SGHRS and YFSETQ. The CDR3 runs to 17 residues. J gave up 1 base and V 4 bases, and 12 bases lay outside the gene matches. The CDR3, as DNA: TGCGCCAGCAGCAATAAAGTACAGGGGGCTCGATCCTACGAGCAGTACTTC. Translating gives CASSNKVQGARSYEQYF.

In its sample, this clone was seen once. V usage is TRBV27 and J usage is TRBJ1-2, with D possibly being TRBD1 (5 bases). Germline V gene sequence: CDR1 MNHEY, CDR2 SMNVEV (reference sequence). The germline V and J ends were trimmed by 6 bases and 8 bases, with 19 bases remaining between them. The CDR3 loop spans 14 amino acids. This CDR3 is CASRPSRELGGYTF. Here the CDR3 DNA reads TGTGCCAGCAGACCCTCCAGGGAACTGGGCGGCTACACCTTC.

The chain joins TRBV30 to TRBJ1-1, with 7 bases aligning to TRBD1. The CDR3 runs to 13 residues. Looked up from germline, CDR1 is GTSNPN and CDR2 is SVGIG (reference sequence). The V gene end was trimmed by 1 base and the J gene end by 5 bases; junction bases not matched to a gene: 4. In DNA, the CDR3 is TGTGCCTGGAGTGCCGACAGGGAGACTGAAGCTTTCTTT. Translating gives CAWSADRETEAFF.

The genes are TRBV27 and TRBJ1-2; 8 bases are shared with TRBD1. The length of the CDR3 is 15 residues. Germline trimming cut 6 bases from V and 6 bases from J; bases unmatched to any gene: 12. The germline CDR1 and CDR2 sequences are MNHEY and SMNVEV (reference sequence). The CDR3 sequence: CASSIAGGGLHGYTF. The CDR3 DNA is TGTGCCAGCAGCATAGCAGGGGGCGGTTTGCATGGCTACACCTTC.

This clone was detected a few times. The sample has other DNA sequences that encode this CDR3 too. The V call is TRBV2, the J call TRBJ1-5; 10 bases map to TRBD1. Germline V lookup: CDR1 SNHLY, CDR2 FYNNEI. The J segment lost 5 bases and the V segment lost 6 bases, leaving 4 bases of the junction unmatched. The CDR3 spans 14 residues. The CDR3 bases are TGTGCCAGCAGCAGGGACAGGGGCGATCAGCCCCAGCATTTT. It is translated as CASSRDRGDQPQHF.

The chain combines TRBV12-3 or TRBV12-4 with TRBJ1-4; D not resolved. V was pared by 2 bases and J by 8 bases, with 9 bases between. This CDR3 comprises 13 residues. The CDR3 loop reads CASSLRFREKLFF. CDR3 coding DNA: TGTGCCAGCAGTTTACGTTTTCGGGAAAAACTGTTTTTT.

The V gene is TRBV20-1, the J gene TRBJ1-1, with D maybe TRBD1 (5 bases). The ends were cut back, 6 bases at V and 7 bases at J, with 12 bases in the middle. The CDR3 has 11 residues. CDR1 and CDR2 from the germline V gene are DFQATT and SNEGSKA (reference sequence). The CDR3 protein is CSAPSTGEAFF. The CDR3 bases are TGCAGTGCACCCAGCACAGGTGAAGCTTTCTTT.

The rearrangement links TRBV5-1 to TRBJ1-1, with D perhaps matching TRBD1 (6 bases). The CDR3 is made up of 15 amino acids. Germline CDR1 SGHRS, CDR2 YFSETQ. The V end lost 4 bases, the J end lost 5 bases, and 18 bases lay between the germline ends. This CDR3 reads CASSPEGGRGTEAFF. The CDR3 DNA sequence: TGCGCCAGCAGCCCGGAGGGGGGGCGAGGGACTGAAGCTTTCTTT.

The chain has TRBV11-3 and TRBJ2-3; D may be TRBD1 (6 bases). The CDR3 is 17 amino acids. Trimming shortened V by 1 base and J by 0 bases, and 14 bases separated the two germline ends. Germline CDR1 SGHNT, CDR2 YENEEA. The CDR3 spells CASSLGRRTESTDTQYF. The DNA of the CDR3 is TGTGCCAGCAGCTTAGGCCGCCGGACAGAGAGCACAGATACGCAGTATTTT.

The CDR3 DNA is TGTGCCAGCAGTTTCCAAGGACAGTCGAACACCGGGGAGCTGTTTTTT. Translated: CASSFQGQSNTGELFF. The gene calls are TRBV27 and TRBJ2-2, with D maybe TRBD1 (6 bases). V was cut by 3 bases and J by 0 bases, with 11 bases left in between. This CDR3 has 16 residues. Per the germline V gene, CDR1 is MNHEY and CDR2 is SMNVEV (reference sequence).

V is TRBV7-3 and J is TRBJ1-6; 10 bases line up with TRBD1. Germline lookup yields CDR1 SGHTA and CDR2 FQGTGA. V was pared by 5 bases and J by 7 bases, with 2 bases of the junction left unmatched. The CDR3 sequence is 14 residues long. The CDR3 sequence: CASSRTGGNSPLHF. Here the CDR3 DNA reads TGTGCCAGCAGCCGGACAGGGGGAAATTCACCCCTCCACTTT.

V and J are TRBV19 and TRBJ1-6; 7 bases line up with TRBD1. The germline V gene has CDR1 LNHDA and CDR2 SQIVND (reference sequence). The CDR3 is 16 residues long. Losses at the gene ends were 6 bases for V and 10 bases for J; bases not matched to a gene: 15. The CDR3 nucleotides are TGTGCCAGTAGCGACGACACCAGAAAGACAGGGTCACCCCTCCACTTT. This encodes CASSDDTRKTGSPLHF.

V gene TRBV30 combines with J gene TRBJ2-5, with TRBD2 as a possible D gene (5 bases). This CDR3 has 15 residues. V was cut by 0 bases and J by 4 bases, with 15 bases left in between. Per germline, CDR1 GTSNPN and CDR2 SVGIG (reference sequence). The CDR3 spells CAWSVRGSGGETQYF. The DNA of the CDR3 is TGTGCCTGGAGTGTACGTGGGTCCGGAGGAGAGACCCAGTACTTC.

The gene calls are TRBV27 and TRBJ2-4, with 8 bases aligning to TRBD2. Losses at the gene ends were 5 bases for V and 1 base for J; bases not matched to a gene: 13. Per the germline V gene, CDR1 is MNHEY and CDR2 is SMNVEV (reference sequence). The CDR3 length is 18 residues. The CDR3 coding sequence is TGTGCCAGCAGTCCCCAGGCAGCGGGGGTGGGGGCCAAAAACATTCAGTACTTC. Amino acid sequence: CASSPQAAGVGAKNIQYF.

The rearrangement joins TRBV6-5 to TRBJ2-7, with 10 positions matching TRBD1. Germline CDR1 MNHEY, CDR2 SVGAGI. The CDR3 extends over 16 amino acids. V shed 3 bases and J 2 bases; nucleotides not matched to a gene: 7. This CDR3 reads CASSYSLDRGTYEQYF. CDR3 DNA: TGTGCCAGCAGTTATTCGCTGGACAGGGGGACCTACGAGCAGTACTTC.